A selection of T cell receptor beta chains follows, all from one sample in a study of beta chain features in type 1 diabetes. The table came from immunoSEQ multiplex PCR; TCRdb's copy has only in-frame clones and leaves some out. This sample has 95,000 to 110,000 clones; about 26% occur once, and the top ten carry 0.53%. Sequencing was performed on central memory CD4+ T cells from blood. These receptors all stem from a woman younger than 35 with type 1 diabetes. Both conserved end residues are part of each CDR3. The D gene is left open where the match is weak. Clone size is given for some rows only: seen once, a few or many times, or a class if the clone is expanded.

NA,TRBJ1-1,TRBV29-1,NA,CSVWTSLDTEAFF,TGCAGCGTTTGGACTTCGCTGGACACTGAAGCTTTCTTT
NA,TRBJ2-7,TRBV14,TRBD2,CASSLAGVIQNEQYF,TGTGCCAGCAGCTTAGCGGGAGTAATTCAGAACGAGCAGTACTTC
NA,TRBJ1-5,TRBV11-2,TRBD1,CASSPLGTGNQPQHF,TGTGCCAGCAGCCCCCTCGGGACAGGGAATCAGCCCCAGCATTTT
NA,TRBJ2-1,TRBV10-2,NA,CASTRGNEQFF,TGCGCCAGCACTAGAGGTAATGAGCAGTTCTTC
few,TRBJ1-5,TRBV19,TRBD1,CATLAGQGNQPQHF,TGTGCCACGCTGGCGGGACAGGGCAATCAGCCCCAGCATTTT
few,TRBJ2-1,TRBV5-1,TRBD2,CASSLVPGLADEQFF,TGCGCCAGCAGCTTGGTACCGGGACTAGCGGATGAGCAGTTCTTC
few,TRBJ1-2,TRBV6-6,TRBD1,CASSYRREGADYGYTF,TGTGCCAGCAGTTACCGTCGGGAGGGGGCGGACTATGGCTACACCTTC
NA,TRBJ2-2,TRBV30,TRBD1,CAWSVQGPGTGELFF,TGTGCCTGGAGTGTACAGGGGCCTGGCACCGGGGAGCTGTTTTTT
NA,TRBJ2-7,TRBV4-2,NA,CASSQTADGSYEQYF,TGTGCCAGCAGCCAAACAGCGGATGGCTCCTACGAGCAGTACTTC
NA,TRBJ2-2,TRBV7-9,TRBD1,CASSQTTDRAHTGELFF,TGTGCCAGCAGCCAAACAACCGACAGGGCGCACACCGGGGAGCTGTTTTTT
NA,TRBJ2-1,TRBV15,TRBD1,CATSKGQGYNEQFF,TGTGCCACCAGCAAGGGACAGGGGTACAATGAGCAGTTCTTC
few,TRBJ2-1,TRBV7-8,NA,CASRPANGKHANEQFF,TGTGCCAGCAGGCCCGCAAACGGGAAGCATGCCAATGAGCAGTTCTTC
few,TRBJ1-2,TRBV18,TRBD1,CASSPDREVGYTF,TGTGCCAGCTCACCTGACAGGGAGGTTGGCTACACCTTC
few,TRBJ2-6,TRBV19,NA,CASRMASVLTF,TGTGCCAGCAGGATGGCCAGCGTCCTGACTTTC
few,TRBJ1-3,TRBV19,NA,CASSIDSRRQPGNTIYF,TGTGCCAGTAGTATAGATTCGCGGAGACAGCCGGGAAACACCATATATTTT
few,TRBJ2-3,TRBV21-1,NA,CASSNTGTSSGRTTDTQYF,TGTGCCAGCAGCAATACAGGGACTTCTAGCGGGAGGACCACAGATACGCAGTATTTT
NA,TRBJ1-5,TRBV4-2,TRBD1,CASSQGQGGQPQHF,TGTGCCAGCAGCCAAGGACAGGGCGGTCAGCCCCAGCATTTT
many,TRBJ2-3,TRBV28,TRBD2,CASSFSARESTDTQYF,TGTGCCAGCAGTTTCAGTGCGCGGGAGTCAACAGATACGCAGTATTTT
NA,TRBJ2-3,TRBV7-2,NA,CASSQGRHTQYF,TGTGCCAGCAGCCAGGGGCGTCATACGCAGTATTTT